Listed below are T cell receptor beta chains from one sample, sequenced in a study of shared clonotypes between healthy human individuals. Repertoires were generated with immunoSEQ multiplex PCR, while TCRdb's copy carries only in-frame clones and drops some. The sample has roughly 2,500,000 clones, 93% seen once. Sequenced: naive CD4+ T cells from PBMCs. These receptor sequences come from a man aged 18 to 30 in good health. Some clones in this sample may be carry-over from other donors' samples. Each CDR3 is given with its conserved first and last residue. Each record gives: J gene, D gene, V gene, clone size, CDR3 DNA, CDR3 protein. A D gene is named only where the DNA matches it firmly. The size of a clone is reported for some rows only, either as once, few or many, or as a class for expanded clones.

TRBJ1-1 | TRBD1 | TRBV5-1 | NA | TGCGCCAGCAGCGGACAGGGGGCAAACCCTGAAGCTTTCTTT | CASSGQGANPEAFF
TRBJ2-3 | NA | TRBV7-9 | NA | TGTGCCAGCAGCTTAACAGAGTTCACAGATACGCAGTATTTT | CASSLTEFTDTQYF
TRBJ2-7 | TRBD1 | TRBV28 | NA | TGTGCCAGCATTCCTCGGGACAGCTACGAGCAGTACTTC | CASIPRDSYEQYF
TRBJ1-2 | NA | TRBV4-3 | once | TGCGCCAGCAGCCAACTGGCGGGGGAGGGCTACACCTTC | CASSQLAGEGYTF
TRBJ2-7 | TRBD2 | TRBV19 | NA | TGTGCCAGTAGTATAGACCGACTAGCTAGCGGGATCCACGAGCAGTACTTC | CASSIDRLASGIHEQYF
TRBJ2-5 | NA | TRBV7-3 | NA | TGTGCCAGCAGCCCAGGGACCCCATCCCAAGAGACCCAGTACTTC | CASSPGTPSQETQYF
TRBJ2-3 | TRBD1 | TRBV6-1 | NA | TGTGCCGGGGGACAGGGGGACACAGATACGCAGTATTTT | CAGGQGDTDTQYF
TRBJ1-1 | NA | TRBV6-5 | NA | TGTGCCAGCTGGGGTGGAGGGGGTGAAGCTTTCTTT | CASWGGGGEAFF
TRBJ2-7 | NA | TRBV4-2 | NA | TGTGCCAGCAGCCAATTGTATCCCAGCAGCTCCTACGAGCAGTACTTC | CASSQLYPSSSYEQYF
TRBJ2-7 | NA | TRBV7-6 | NA | TGTGCCAGCAGCTTACCCCCTTATACCGAGCAGTACTTC | CASSLPPYTEQYF
TRBJ2-3 | TRBD1 | TRBV2 | once | TGTGCCAGCAGCCCAGGACAGGGGAGGACAGATACGCAGTATTTT | CASSPGQGRTDTQYF